This T cell receptor beta chain is from a study of T cell responses to AZD1222 COVID-19 vaccine. Study-level points and caveats: Clonal diversity was possibly underestimated; the donors were predominantly white British and more often female. Spike-specific TCR breadth and depth both grew after two AZD1222 doses. Of the AZD1222 recipients, only 5 to 7 were seropositive at baseline.

Data came from immunoSEQ multiplex PCR; TCRdb stores just in-frame clones and leaves some out. This sample carries about 120,000 clones, just under 90% of them seen once, and the ten largest clones take 12%. Comment on this clone: What it binds is unknown.

The CDR3 spans 17 residues. The V gene's germline CDR1 is MNHNS and CDR2 SASEGT. V lost 1 base and J lost 4, with 14 bases in between. Sample: peripheral blood, taken on day 0 of AZD1222 vaccination. The receptor comes from an adult in good health. The V call is TRBV6-1, the J call TRBJ2-6; D is possibly TRBD1 (6 bases). CDR3 in DNA: TGTGCCAGCAGTGAAGGCAGGGGATGGTTGGGGGCCAACGTCCTGACTTTC. It translates to CASSEGRGWLGANVLTF.